The entry that follows covers one T cell receptor (beta chain) sequence. This entry is derived from a study of blood T cell repertoires in COVID-19. Original data processing: Reference gene primers were amplified, and this amplification served to estimate nucleated cell counts. Repertoires were generated with immunoSEQ multiplex PCR, while TCRdb's copy carries only in-frame clones and drops some. From that table come the V and J calls and clone size; the DNA was used to work out D and trimming. The sample includes about 200,000 clones, about 84% of them seen just once. With 4 bases clipped from V and 5 bases from J, the junction kept 13 bases outside the gene matches. Germline loops: CDR1 GTSNPN, CDR2 SVGIG (reference sequence). The CDR3 consists of 15 residues. Study members were between about 18 and 95 years old and lived in 20 to 30 US regions. Donors were grouped by their self-reported clinical history.

Material: PBMCs or T cells enriched from blood (not recorded which). V is TRBV30 and J is TRBJ1-1; 7 positions match TRBD1. This sequence was found in a man aged 35-49 years with acute COVID-19. In nucleotides, the CDR3 is TGTGCCTGGAAATGGGGCCTGGACAGGACGACTGAAGCTTTCTTT. This gives the protein CAWKWGLDRTTEAFF. The whole variable domain, filled in from reference TRBV30 and TRBJ1-1, reads SQTIHQWPATLVQPVGSPLSLECTVEGTSNPNLYWYRQAAGRGLQLLFYSVGIGQISSEVPQNLSASRPQDRQFILSSKKLLLSDSGFYLCAWKWGLDRTTEAFFGQGTRLTVV.